This T cell receptor (beta chain) was documented in a study of monozygotic twins with inflammatory bowel disease (dated by TCRdb to between 2017 and 2020). With regard to the full study: The full study comprised 28 monozygotic twin pairs: nine German pairs (four IBD-concordant, five IBD-discordant) and 19 IBD-discordant Danish pairs. The search for disease-associated traits relied mainly on comparing IBD patients with their genetically identical healthy co-twins within discordant pairs. Each individual had, on average, about 151 000 unique TCRalpha sequences and 181 000 unique TCRbeta sequences available for analysis. The paper's findings and limits, for the study overall: No difference in repertoire similarity was observed between concordant and discordant twins, possibly owing to limited statistical power. Background noise and inter-individual variability may have been introduced into the repertoires by the differing immunosuppressive treatments among patients. IBD patients had lower TCRbeta repertoire diversity, measured by the inverse Simpson index, than their healthy co-twins. Compared with healthy twins, IBD patients had fewer clonotypes in common with other individuals, a difference most pronounced in patients showing signs of disease activity. No single strong signal or clonotype linked to IBD turned up in the results, so the idea that one exists was not supported. The analysis was unable to tell apart different T cell subtypes.

From each donor, a roughly 2.7 ml peripheral blood sample was drawn into PAXgene tubes and stored at -80 degrees C. Without any T cell sorting, total RNA was extracted from whole blood using the PAXgene blood miRNA kit on an automated QIAcube. Deep TCRalpha and TCRbeta repertoire profiling with unique molecular barcoding was performed on peripheral blood of monozygotic twin pairs concordant or discordant for inflammatory bowel disease. Smoking habits were recorded for all twin pairs, and individuals were classified as current, former or never smokers. The germline V gene sets CDR1 to SGHTA and CDR2 to FQGNSA. The CDR3, from cysteine to phenylalanine, totals 15 residues. The DNA sequence is not available. Receptor libraries were prepared by 5' RACE. The input for every TCR library was roughly 3,300 ng of total RNA. For each sample, cDNA was synthesized in eight separate reactions using SMARTScribe reverse transcriptase. During cDNA synthesis, template switching was used to introduce unique molecular identifiers that contained a 6-nucleotide sample barcode. Amplification of TCRalpha and TCRbeta cDNA involved two nested PCRs of roughly 17 and 9 cycles, and each PCR was followed by bead purification. Before amplification, the cDNA was both treated with uracil DNA-glycosylase and purified with the QIAquick PCR purification kit. The second PCR was the step at which Illumina TruSeq-compatible adapters and sample-specific barcodes were added. TapeStation and Qubit were used to check library quality and concentration, and around 4.5 ng of each library went into the pool. Sequencing of pooled libraries was carried out on an Illumina HiSeq2500 single-index Rapid Run using 2 x 100 bp reads and custom sequencing primers. In the authors' own workflow: MiGEC version 1.2.6 was used for UMI-based consensus assembly to correct PCR and sequencing errors. V(D)J alignment, clonotype assembly and CDR3 extraction were performed with MiXCR version 2.1.1. To normalise gene usage, clonotype sharing and MAIT/NKT TCR abundance, the analysis used the top 1000, 10 000 and 20 000 clonotypes per sample. Diversity was computed as the inverse Simpson index with the vegan R package after downsampling to 27 000 UMIs. Statistical testing used paired Mann-Whitney U tests on the discordant twin pairs and applied Benjamini-Hochberg correction for multiple testing. After TCRdb reprocessed the reads, each CDR3 protein sequence was kept as one row, without DNA. These V and J calls derive from TCRdb rather than the authors' analysis. This sample's table carries about 420,000 distinct CDR3 sequences. Jointly, the top ten make up 2% to 3% of the sample.

In regard to this clonotype: Its antigen remains unidentified.

The sequence joins TRBV7-2 to TRBJ2-3; TCRdb indicates TRBD1, and absent DNA this call remains unverified. The origin of this receptor is a human donor with ulcerative colitis or Crohn's disease, or a healthy co-twin of an affected twin (not recorded which). Material for sequencing was blood. The CDR3: CASSLGPGNTDTQYF.